Listed here are 26 T cell receptor beta chains from one sample, sequenced in a study of blood T cell repertoires in COVID-19. Sequencing used immunoSEQ multiplex PCR; TCRdb keeps in-frame clones, though not all of them. The sample includes some 200,000 clones, about four fifths of them seen just once. The specimen sequenced was peripheral blood. These receptors were taken from a woman older than 75 with acute or convalescent COVID-19.

Concerning this clone: The junction does not match germline at one end; this may be a read error. V gene TRBV11-2 combines with J gene TRBJ1-1; 8 nucleotides agree with TRBD1. The CDR3 covers 14 residues. CDR1 SGHAT and CDR2 FQNNGV come from the germline V gene. The CDR3, as DNA: TGTGCCAGCAGCCTAGAGGACAGGGCCACTGAAGCTTTCTTT. This gives the protein CASSLEDRATEAFF.

This sequence joins TRBV19 and TRBJ1-5, with D maybe TRBD1 (5 bases). The germline CDR1 and CDR2 sequences are LNHDA and SQIVND (reference sequence). The CDR3 extends over 16 amino acids. The ends were cut back, 3 bases at V and 2 bases at J, with 14 bases in the middle. The CDR3 loop reads CASSIGGGIGNQPQHF. DNA of the CDR3: TGTGCCAGTAGTATTGGCGGGGGGATAGGCAATCAGCCCCAGCATTTT. The full variable domain, completed using reference TRBV19 and TRBJ1-5, is DGGITQSPKYLFRKEGQNVTLSCEQNLNHDAMYWYRQDPGQGLRLIYYSQIVNDFQKGDIAEGYSVSREKKESFPLTVTSAQKNPTAFYLCASSIGGGIGNQPQHFGDGTRLSIL.

The V and J genes are TRBV27 and TRBJ2-1; 10 bases line up with TRBD2. Germline CDR1 MNHEY, CDR2 SMNVEV (reference sequence). The trim removed 6 bases at V and 6 bases at J, leaving 8 bases unmatched. The CDR3 is 15 amino acids. CDR3 sequence: CASRPRLAGVNEQFF. For the CDR3, the DNA is TGTGCCAGCAGGCCTCGGCTAGCGGGAGTCAATGAGCAGTTCTTC.

The V and J genes are TRBV19 and TRBJ1-5, with TRBD1 matching 12 bases. The CDR3 spans 17 residues. Germline CDR1 is LNHDA and CDR2 is SQIVND (reference sequence). Trimming at V came to 3 bases and at J to 1 base, leaving 4 bases not matched to a gene. The CDR3 coding sequence is TGTGCCAGTAGTATCGGGACAGGGGGCCGGAGCAATCAGCCCCAGCATTTT. Protein sequence: CASSIGTGGRSNQPQHF. Together with reference TRBV19 and TRBJ1-5, the CDR3 gives the full variable domain: DGGITQSPKYLFRKEGQNVTLSCEQNLNHDAMYWYRQDPGQGLRLIYYSQIVNDFQKGDIAEGYSVSREKKESFPLTVTSAQKNPTAFYLCASSIGTGGRSNQPQHFGDGTRLSIL.

This chain links TRBV5-1 with TRBJ2-1, with 14 nucleotides matching TRBD2. Germline V gives CDR1 SGHRS, CDR2 YFSETQ. With V trimmed by 9 bases and J by 9 bases, 11 bases remained unmatched. This CDR3 region has 15 residues. CDR3 DNA: TGCGCCACCTCCGGGACTAGCGGGGGTTTTGGTGAGCAGTTCTTC. It translates to CATSGTSGGFGEQFF.

V usage is TRBV5-5 and J usage is TRBJ1-2, with D tentatively TRBD1 (6 bases). This CDR3 comprises 14 residues. V gave up 0 bases and J gave up 2 bases, with 8 bases separating them. From germline, CDR1 is SGHKS and CDR2 YYEKEE (reference sequence). DNA of the CDR3: TGTGCCAGCAGCTTGGAACAGGGCAACTATGGCTACACCTTC. Translation gives CASSLEQGNYGYTF. The full variable domain, rest sourced from reference TRBV5-5 and TRBJ1-2, is DAGVTQSPTHLIKTRGQQVTLRCSPISGHKSVSWYQQVLGQGPQFIFQYYEKEERGRGNFPDRFSARQFPNYSSELNVNALLLGDSALYLCASSLEQGNYGYTFGSGTRLTVV.

The chain uses TRBV6-6 and TRBJ2-5; D perhaps matches TRBD1 (5 bases). V dropped 6 bases and J dropped 1 base, with 9 bases sitting between them. This CDR3 has 13 amino acids. CDR1 is MNHNY, CDR2 SVGAGI, per germline (reference sequence). Here the CDR3 DNA reads TGTGCCAGCAGCCGACAGTTCCAAGAGACCCAGTACTTC. Its protein is CASSRQFQETQYF.

This clone was recorded once. The chain couples TRBV9 to TRBJ1-6; 12 bases align to TRBD1. Germline CDR1 is SGDLS and CDR2 is YYNGEE. J was trimmed by 10 bases and V by 1 base; bases with no gene match: 6. The CDR3 has 16 residues. The CDR3, as DNA: TGTGCCAGCAGCGTAAGGGGGACAGGGGGCGAGTCACCCCTCCACTTT. Residues: CASSVRGTGGESPLHF. Using reference TRBV9 and TRBJ1-6 for the parts outside the CDR3, the full variable domain is DSGVTQTPKHLITATGQRVTLRCSPRSGDLSVYWYQQSLDQGLQFLIQYYNGEERAKGNILERFSAQQFPDLHSELNLSSLELGDSALYFCASSVRGTGGESPLHFGNGTRLTVT.

The chain joins TRBV18 to TRBJ2-2, with a weak D call TRBD1 (5 bases). Trimming removed 5 bases at V and 3 bases at J, with 13 bases between. Germline V lookup: CDR1 KGHSH, CDR2 LQKENI. The CDR3 totals 15 residues. CDR3: CASSAQGTDTGELFF. Written as DNA, the CDR3 is TGTGCCAGCTCAGCGCAGGGTACCGACACCGGGGAGCTGTTTTTT.

CDR3 bases: TGTGCCAGCAGCTTAGATTGGGGTAGCGCCAACAATGAGCAGTTCTTC. Its protein product is CASSLDWGSANNEQFF. The rearrangement links TRBV11-2 to TRBJ2-1, with D perhaps matching TRBD2 (5 bases). Germline CDR1 and CDR2: SGHAT and FQNNGV. This CDR3 is built from 16 residues. The ends were cut back, 0 bases at V and 5 bases at J, with 14 bases in the middle.

The chain couples TRBV7-8 to TRBJ2-3; tentative D call: TRBD2 (6 bases). CDR3 length: 15 amino acids. The V end lost 6 bases, the J end lost 6 bases, and 19 bases lay between the germline ends. Germline V gene data show CDR1 as SGHVS and CDR2 as FQNEAQ. The DNA for the CDR3 is TGTGCCAGCAGTGGGAGACCCCTCCGGGGGGATACGCAGTATTTT. Translation: CASSGRPLRGDTQYF.

V gene TRBV19 combines with J gene TRBJ1-4, with 7 bases lining up with TRBD1. CDR3 length: 16 residues. Germline V gene data show CDR1 as LNHDA and CDR2 as SQIVND (reference sequence). The V and J ends lost 5 bases and 5 bases, in that order; junction bases with no gene match: 11. The CDR3 sequence: CASSWDRTGLNEKLFF. DNA for the CDR3: TGTGCCAGTAGTTGGGACCGGACAGGCCTGAATGAAAAACTGTTTTTT.

V usage is TRBV19 and J usage is TRBJ2-4; a possible D gene is TRBD1 (6 bases). Germline loops: CDR1 LNHDA, CDR2 SQIVND (reference sequence). The CDR3 sequence is 15 residues long. Trimming stripped 6 bases from V and 6 bases from J, with 18 bases between. CDR3 DNA sequence: TGTGCCAGTAGCATAAGGACAGTTAACCGAAACATTCAGTACTTC. It specifies CASSIRTVNRNIQYF.

The V and J genes are TRBV3-1 (or the pseudogene TRBV3-2) and TRBJ2-7, with 7 bases lining up with TRBD2. V trimming: 0 bases; J trimming: 3 bases; junction bases outside the gene matches: 5. The CDR3 consists of 15 residues. In germline, CDR1 is LGHDT, CDR2 YNNKEL (reference sequence). The chain's CDR3 is CASSQEAGRVYEQYF. CDR3 in DNA: TGTGCCAGCAGCCAAGAAGCGGGAAGGGTCTACGAGCAGTACTTC.

As regards this clone: This same CDR3 is encoded by further DNA sequences in the sample. J is TRBJ1-1 and V is TRBV10-3; 7 nucleotides match TRBD1. Germline CDR1 reads ENHRY; CDR2 reads SYGVKD. The CDR3 is 14 residues long. J gave up 2 bases and V 0 bases, and 0 bases lay outside the gene matches. As DNA, the CDR3 is TGTGCCATCAGTGAGTCAGGGGGCAACACTGAAGCTTTCTTT. It is translated as CAISESGGNTEAFF.

This sequence joins TRBV5-8 and TRBJ2-3; TRBD2 matches at 10 bases. CDR1 and CDR2 (germline): SGHTS, YDEGEE. Germline trimming cut 7 bases from V and 8 bases from J; bases unmatched to any gene: 10. The CDR3 is 14 amino acids. As DNA, the CDR3 is TGTGCCAGCCGTGGACTAGCGGAGCGGAGTACGCAGTATTTT. It is translated as CASRGLAERSTQYF.

This sequence joins TRBV5-6 and TRBJ1-2, with 9 bases matching TRBD1. The length of the CDR3 is 14 residues. Germline lookup yields CDR1 SGHDT and CDR2 YYEEEE. The trim removed 4 bases at V and 6 bases at J, leaving 7 bases unmatched. The CDR3 nucleotides are TGTGCCAGCAGCGGGGGGACAGGGACCAATGGCTACACCTTC. This translates into CASSGGTGTNGYTF.

The CDR3 DNA is TGCGCCAGCAGCCAAGAAGGCCAGAGGGTCGAGGGCTACACCTTC. It specifies CASSQEGQRVEGYTF. The rearrangement joins TRBV4-1 to TRBJ1-2; the D is unclear. CDR1 is MGHRA and CDR2 is YSYEKL in the germline V gene. This CDR3 has 15 residues. Trimming removed 0 bases at V and 8 bases at J, with 16 bases between.

V gene TRBV24-1 combines with J gene TRBJ2-3; 11 bases fit TRBD1. This CDR3 contains 16 residues. Losses at the gene ends were 6 bases for V and 4 bases for J; bases not matched to a gene: 8. The germline gives CDR1 KGHDR, CDR2 SFDVKD. CDR3 DNA: TGTGCCACCAGTCTCGGAGGACAGGGGGCATCAGATACGCAGTATTTT. It specifies CATSLGGQGASDTQYF.

The chain recombines TRBV6-5 with TRBJ2-7; 9 bases match TRBD1. J was trimmed by 9 bases and V by 2 bases; bases with no gene match: 14. The CDR3 contains 16 residues. CDR1 and CDR2 (germline): MNHEY, SVGAGI. CDR3 nucleotide sequence: TGTGCCAGCAGTTACCCACCGCCGGGACAGGGTTTTACGCAGTACTTC. Protein sequence: CASSYPPPGQGFTQYF.

The chain combines TRBV27 with TRBJ1-6; D gene uncertain. The germline V gene encodes CDR1 MNHEY and CDR2 SMNVEV (reference sequence). The CDR3 totals 14 residues. Trimming stripped 6 bases from V and 7 bases from J, with 13 bases between. The CDR3 protein is CASSRGWGNSPLHF. DNA for the CDR3: TGTGCCAGCAGCCGAGGGTGGGGAAATTCACCCCTCCACTTT.

CDR3 residues: CASSPADRGIYEQYF. For the CDR3, the DNA is TGCGCCAGCAGCCCCGCGGACAGGGGCATCTACGAGCAGTACTTC. This chain links TRBV10-1 with TRBJ2-7, with TRBD1 matching 9 bases. Germline loops: CDR1 WNHNN, CDR2 SYGVQD (reference sequence). Trimming at V came to 6 bases and at J to 3 bases, leaving 9 bases not matched to a gene. The CDR3 runs 15 residues.

The chain carries TRBV10-2 and TRBJ2-3; the D gene is possibly TRBD2 (6 bases). This CDR3 contains 13 residues. The V gene's germline CDR1 is WSHSY and CDR2 SAAADI. V was cut by 6 bases and J by 11 bases, with 18 bases left in between. CDR3 amino acids: CASSQPGLGGQYF. CDR3 in DNA: TGCGCCAGCAGCCAACCCGGGTTGGGAGGGCAGTATTTT.

The rearrangement uses TRBV7-9 and TRBJ2-3; 7 bases fit TRBD1. The V gene's germline CDR1 is SEHNR and CDR2 FQNEAQ (reference sequence). The CDR3 is made up of 14 amino acids. With 6 bases clipped from V and 4 bases from J, the junction kept 7 bases outside the gene matches. The CDR3 protein is CASRSTDRADTQYF. CDR3 sequence (DNA): TGTGCCAGCAGGTCCACCGACAGGGCAGATACGCAGTATTTT.

J is TRBJ1-2 and V is TRBV4-3; 7 nucleotides line up with TRBD1. The CDR3 has 15 residues. CDR1 and CDR2 (germline): LGHNA, YSLEER. Trimming removed 2 bases from V and 7 bases from J; junction bases left unmatched: 10. Written as DNA, the CDR3 is TGCGCCAGCAGCCAAACGAGAGGAGGGGGCTTTGGCTACACCTTC. Translated, it gives CASSQTRGGGFGYTF.

This chain links TRBV29-1 with TRBJ2-1; 9 nucleotides match TRBD2. In germline, CDR1 is SQVTM, CDR2 ANQGSEA. This CDR3 comprises 21 residues. The J segment lost 6 bases and the V segment lost 0 bases, leaving 24 bases of the junction unmatched. CDR3 DNA sequence: TGCAGCGTTGAAGATATGACCGCGGGAGGGCCGCGATCGAGGTACCTCAATGAGCAGTTCTTC. Protein product: CSVEDMTAGGPRSRYLNEQFF.